The sequence of this T cell receptor beta chain was determined in a study of metastatic and nonmetastatic thyroid tumors. Whole-study context: Repertoires of blood and of tissue (tumor or nodule) from malignant and benign thyroid patients were compared. Findings of the study overall: Within blood and tumor, benign nodules reportedly had significantly lower TCR beta diversity than malignant thyroid tumors did.

V lost 5 bases to trimming and J lost 2 bases; unmatched junction nucleotides: 13. In germline, CDR1 is MNHNS, CDR2 SASEGT. CDR3 length: 17 amino acids. This clone was counted many times. Its antigen is not identified. This could be a read error, since a much larger clone is one nucleotide away. Every patient underwent thyroid surgery untreated. In the source study's methods: The study's classifier, a distant-metastasis tool for papillary thyroid cancer, was built using CDR3 differences across clinicopathological groups. TCRdb called clones again from the PCR reads with MiXCR. Clone size and V and J calls follow TCRdb, not the original study. The repertoire holds tens of thousands of clones, with under 15% as singletons.

V gene TRBV6-1 combines with J gene TRBJ2-7; 9 nucleotides match TRBD1. This clonotype originated in a female donor with papillary thyroid cancer or a benign thyroid nodule (not recorded which). Some clones in this sample may be carry-over from other donors' samples. The material sequenced was tumor tissue. CDR3 in amino acids: CASSHLPLGDRAYEQYF. CDR3 sequence (DNA): TGTGCCAGCAGTCATCTCCCCCTGGGGGACAGGGCCTACGAGCAGTACTTC.